This paragraph covers one T cell receptor beta chain sequence. Its antigen is unknown. This sample was taken from a study of cytomegalovirus exposure and HLA in healthy donors. Broader study findings: Researchers counted around 160 TCR beta chains as cytomegalovirus-associated. Subsequent analysis showed first-cohort TCR clusters tending to co-occur in around 130 validation repertoires. There were three CMV-associated chains whose specificity for CMV antigens was confirmed in vitro.

CDR3 length equals 17 residues. V lost 7 bases and J lost 5; bases outside the gene matches: 11. The germline CDR1 and CDR2 sequences are SNHLY and FYNNEI. Clones were read by immunoSEQ multiplex PCR, and TCRdb kept only the in-frame ones, dropping some. The sample lists about 160,000 clones; roughly 84% were seen once. Material for sequencing was PBMCs. This clonotype originated in a man aged 25-40 years in good health and CMV-seropositive. V is TRBV2 and J is TRBJ2-3, with TRBD2 matching 14 bases. The CDR3 reads CASTAVTSGRAGDTQYF. The CDR3 bases are TGTGCCAGCACCGCAGTGACTAGCGGGAGGGCTGGAGATACGCAGTATTTT.